This T cell receptor beta chain was identified during a study of OX40 agonist ivuxolimab in advanced cancers. Libraries were prepared by immunoSEQ multiplex PCR; TCRdb keeps only in-frame clonotypes and omits some of them. This table holds fewer than 45,000 clones, 85% to 90% found once. The cohort excluded patients with autoimmune disease history or systemic immunosuppression. The germline V gene encodes CDR1 SGHTA and CDR2 FQGNSA. Deletions cut 2 bases from V and 0 bases from J, with 7 bases between. The CDR3 is made up of 14 amino acids. The rearrangement uses TRBV7-2 and TRBJ1-1; tentatively, D is TRBD1 (5 bases). Sample: CD4+ or CD8+ T cells sorted from blood, taken in a trial of the OX40 agonist ivuxolimab. The source of this sequence is an adult with an advanced solid tumor such as melanoma, head and neck, liver or kidney cancer. DNA for the CDR3: TGTGCCAGCAGCTTAAGACAGATGAACACTGAAGCTTTCTTT. This codes for CASSLRQMNTEAFF.